The entry that follows covers one T cell receptor beta chain sequence. Per germline, CDR1 SGHVS and CDR2 FQNEAQ. The germline V and J ends were trimmed by 3 bases and 7 bases, with 12 bases remaining between them. This CDR3 spans 13 amino acids. The sample comes from a study of blood T cell repertoires in COVID-19. Clones were sequenced by immunoSEQ multiplex PCR, and TCRdb holds only the in-frame ones, with some missing. Of roughly 180,000 clones in the sample, about 90% were seen once. The material sequenced was peripheral blood. The TCR comes from a man between 70 and 80 years old with active or convalescent COVID-19. This chain uses TRBV7-8 with TRBJ1-1; possible D gene TRBD1, 6 bases. CDR3: CASSFGGRIEAFF. CDR3 coding DNA: TGTGCCAGCAGCTTTGGGGGCAGGATTGAAGCTTTCTTT.